These T cell receptor beta chains were read from a single sample in a study of blood T cell repertoires in COVID-19. TCRdb's table, derived via immunoSEQ multiplex PCR, lists solely in-frame clones and lacks some. The repertoire holds 200,000 or so clones, with 79% as singletons. Sequencing input: peripheral blood. Receptors originate from a man aged 55 to 70 with active or convalescent COVID-19. CDR3s include the opening cysteine and the closing phenylalanine or tryptophan. The order of the fields is J gene, V gene, clone size, CDR3 length, D gene, CDR3 DNA, CDR3 protein. D genes are given only for firm matches. Clone size appears in some rows only: once, few, many, or a class for an expanded clone.

TRBJ2-3	TRBV6-4	NA	15	TRBD2	TGTGCCAGCAGCCGACTAGCGGGAGCTGGAGATACGCAGTATTTT	CASSRLAGAGDTQYF
TRBJ2-1	TRBV4-3	few	13	NA	TGCGCCAGCAGCCAAGACGGGCTAGACAGACCGTTCTTC	CASSQDGLDRPFF
TRBJ2-7	TRBV29-1	NA	17	TRBD2	TGCAGCGTTGCAGGACTAGCGGGAGGTAGGAGCTCCTACGAGCAGTACTTC	CSVAGLAGGRSSYEQYF
TRBJ2-1	TRBV10-3	NA	16	NA	TGTGCCATCAGTGAGTCGGCCGGAGGATCGAGTGGTGAGCAGTTCTTC	CAISESAGGSSGEQFF
TRBJ2-7	TRBV19	NA	14	NA	TGTGCCAGTAGCTGGACTATCGGCTCCTACGAGCAGTACTTC	CASSWTIGSYEQYF
TRBJ2-7	TRBV7-9	NA	18	TRBD1	TGTGCCAGCAGCCAGTGGAGAGGGACAGGAATCATTTCCTACGAGCAGTACTTC	CASSQWRGTGIISYEQYF
TRBJ1-6	TRBV9	NA	14	NA	TGTGCCAGCAGCGTATCAGGGAATAATTCACCCCTCCACTTT	CASSVSGNNSPLHF
TRBJ2-3	TRBV7-2	once	16	TRBD2	TGTGCCAGCAGCTTAAGGACTAGGGCTAGCACAGATACGCAGTATTTT	CASSLRTRASTDTQYF
TRBJ2-1	TRBV2	NA	16	TRBD2	TGTGCCAGCAGTGAACAGGCGGGAGGAGGCTACAATGAGCAGTTCTTC	CASSEQAGGGYNEQFF
TRBJ2-7	TRBV5-4	NA	13	TRBD1	TGTGCCAGCAGCCCGGGACAGGGGAGGGAGCAGTACTTC	CASSPGQGREQYF
TRBJ2-2	TRBV5-4	NA	16	TRBD2	TGTGCCAGCAGTAACGGACTAGCGGCGAACACCGGGGAGCTGTTTTTT	CASSNGLAANTGELFF
TRBJ1-5	TRBV4-2	NA	16	TRBD1	TGTGCCAGCAGCCAAGTGCGAGGACAGGGAGGAGGGTCCCAGCATTTT	CASSQVRGQGGGSQHF
TRBJ1-3	TRBV19	NA	14	NA	TGTGCCAGTAGTATGAGATTAAGAGGAAACACCATATATTTT	CASSMRLRGNTIYF
TRBJ2-6	TRBV5-4	NA	18	TRBD1	TGTGCCAGCAGCCCTACCGGGACAGGGGGCTCTGGGGCCAACGTCCTGACTTTC	CASSPTGTGGSGANVLTF
TRBJ2-1	TRBV18	NA	15	TRBD2	TGTGCCAGCTCACCCCAGCGGGAGGGTTACAATGAGCAGTTCTTC	CASSPQREGYNEQFF
TRBJ1-4	TRBV7-2	NA	15	TRBD1	TGTGCCAGCAGCTTCATGACAGGGGGCTATGAAAAACTGTTTTTT	CASSFMTGGYEKLFF